The clone carrying this T cell receptor beta chain was seen more than once but under ten times. Its antigen remains unidentified. TCRdb redid the calling of the RT-PCR reads with MiXCR, one entry per CDR3 protein. The data contain 500,000 to 600,000 distinct CDR3 sequences, 6.5% to 8% of them singletons. This CDR3 comprises 17 residues. CDR1 is LNHNV, CDR2 YYDKDF, per germline (reference sequence). After removal of 0 bases from V and 6 bases from J, the junction contained 13 bases not matched to a gene. The data are from a study of response to subunit inactivated influenza vaccine. General observations from the study: Few additional T cells are recruited per seasonal influenza vaccination, authors suggested.

The chain has TRBV15 and TRBJ2-7; 8 bases line up with TRBD2. The material was PBMCs from blood, obtained about 23 months after vaccination. This TCR was recovered from a man between 45 and 75 years old who received an inactivated influenza vaccine. As DNA, the CDR3 is TGTGCCACCAGCAGAGATAGGAGGCGGGAGGCCCCTCGCGAGCAGTACTTC. It translates to CATSRDRRREAPREQYF.